The 23 T cell receptor beta chains below were found in one sample sequenced in a study of blood T cell repertoires in COVID-19. Sequencing used immunoSEQ multiplex PCR; TCRdb keeps in-frame clones, though not all of them. The table lists about 180,000 clones, approximately 77% of them singletons. Sequences were obtained from PBMCs or T cells enriched from blood (not recorded which). The origin of the receptors is a man aged 55 to 70 who had recovered from COVID-19.

The J gene is TRBJ1-2, the V gene TRBV27, with 7 bases aligning to TRBD1. Per germline, CDR1 MNHEY and CDR2 SMNVEV (reference sequence). The CDR3 is 13 amino acids. Trimming cost V 6 bases and J 4 bases; bases outside gene matches: 5. CDR3 sequence (DNA): TGTGCCAGCAGCCTATGGACAGGCTATGGCTACACCTTC. It codes for CASSLWTGYGYTF.

CDR3 amino acids: CASSSIKREGYEQYF. DNA for the CDR3: TGCGCCAGCAGCTCGATTAAGCGGGAGGGCTACGAGCAGTACTTC. This rearrangement joins TRBV5-1 to TRBJ2-7; TRBD2 aligns across 10 bases. This CDR3 contains 15 residues. With V trimmed by 3 bases and J by 3 bases, 6 bases remained unmatched. Looked up from germline, CDR1 is SGHRS and CDR2 is YFSETQ.

The chain joins TRBV7-3 to TRBJ2-1, with D uncertain. In germline, CDR1 is SGHTA, CDR2 FQGTGA. The CDR3 length is 18 residues. Trimming removed 5 bases from V and 4 bases from J, with 24 bases in between. The CDR3 here is CASSPPRVRRSLYNEQFF. CDR3 nucleotide sequence: TGTGCCAGCAGCCCACCTCGGGTCCGAAGGAGTCTATACAATGAGCAGTTCTTC. Supplemented by reference TRBV7-3 and TRBJ2-1, the full variable domain reads GAGVSQTPSNKVTEKGKYVELRCDPISGHTALYWYRQSLGQGPEFLIYFQGTGAADDSGLPNDRFFAVRPEGSVSTLKIQRTERGDSAVYLCASSPPRVRRSLYNEQFFGPGTRLTVL.

V usage is TRBV5-1 and J usage is TRBJ2-3; 14 bases match TRBD2. Germline V gene lookup returns CDR1 SGHRS and CDR2 YFSETQ. J gave up 3 bases and V 0 bases, and 9 bases lay outside the gene matches. The CDR3 runs to 19 residues. Written as DNA, the CDR3 is TGCGCCAGCAGCTTGGCCGGGACTAGCGGGGGCCGAGGGACAGATACGCAGTATTTT. This gives the protein CASSLAGTSGGRGTDTQYF.

The rearrangement links TRBV21-1 to TRBJ2-3; TRBD2 is taken as the D call from the table, unchecked against the DNA. TRBV21-1 is shown as a pseudogene. The CDR3 covers 12 residues. CDR3 protein: CASSKLADTQYF. The CDR3 DNA sequence: TGTGCCAGCAGCAAACTAGCAGATACGCAGTATTTT.

This clone appeared many times. The chain has TRBV2 and TRBJ2-7, with TRBD1 matching over 8 bases. Per germline, CDR1 SNHLY and CDR2 FYNNEI. V lost 5 bases to trimming and J lost 4 bases; unmatched junction nucleotides: 7. The CDR3 extends over 14 amino acids. This CDR3 reads CASSRTGISYEQYF. In nucleotides, the CDR3 is TGTGCCAGCAGTAGGACAGGGATCTCGTACGAGCAGTACTTC. Supplemented by reference TRBV2 and TRBJ2-7, the full variable domain reads EPEVTQTPSHQVTQMGQEVILRCVPISNHLYFYWYRQILGQKVEFLVSFYNNEISEKSEIFDDQFSVERPDGSNFTLKIRSTKLEDSAMYFCASSRTGISYEQYFGPGTRLTVT.

The chain uses TRBV6-5 and TRBJ2-3, with TRBD2 matching 12 bases. V was clipped by 5 bases and J by 4 bases; unmatched bases: 4. Germline CDR1 is MNHEY and CDR2 is SVGAGI. The CDR3 totals 15 residues. Here the CDR3 reads CASSRLAGGADTQYF. CDR3 DNA sequence: TGTGCCAGCAGTCGTCTAGCGGGAGGGGCAGATACGCAGTATTTT.

The chain uses TRBV2 and TRBJ1-1, with 8 bases matching TRBD1. The V gene's germline CDR1 is SNHLY and CDR2 FYNNEI. J was trimmed by 4 bases and V by 8 bases; bases with no gene match: 12. The CDR3 runs 15 residues. The CDR3 loop is CASELGGQGGTEAFF. The CDR3 DNA sequence: TGTGCCAGCGAGTTAGGTGGACAGGGAGGCACTGAAGCTTTCTTT.

The chain uses TRBV10-3 and TRBJ2-3; the D is unclear. The V gene's germline CDR1 is ENHRY and CDR2 SYGVKD. V was shortened by 6 bases and J by 2 bases, with 9 bases between the two germline ends. The CDR3 covers 13 residues. The CDR3 DNA is TGTGCCATCAGCCCCCCCAACACAGATACGCAGTATTTT. Protein: CAISPPNTDTQYF.

This clone was picked up a small number of times. This sequence joins TRBV6-5 and TRBJ1-1; the D gene is possibly TRBD1 (5 bases). This CDR3 is 13 amino acids long. Trimming took off 7 bases at V and 6 bases at J, with 15 bases between the two ends. Germline V gene data show CDR1 as MNHEY and CDR2 as SVGAGI. The CDR3 loop is CASNTRRGAEAFF. The CDR3 DNA reads TGTGCCAGCAATACTAGGAGGGGCGCTGAAGCTTTCTTT.

The chain combines TRBV10-1 with TRBJ2-7, with 11 bases fitting TRBD2. The CDR3 length is 16 residues. CDR1 WNHNN and CDR2 SYGVQD come from the germline V gene (reference sequence). With V trimmed by 4 bases and J by 2 bases, 7 bases remained unmatched. The CDR3 nucleotides read TGCGCCAGCAGTGCACGACTAGCGGGAAAAACCTACGAGCAGTACTTC. Residues: CASSARLAGKTYEQYF.

This clone was seen only once. The V and J genes are TRBV7-2 and TRBJ2-2; 10 bases fit TRBD2. CDR3 length: 15 residues. Germline trimming cut 4 bases from V and 4 bases from J; bases unmatched to any gene: 3. Looked up from germline, CDR1 is SGHTA and CDR2 is FQGNSA. The CDR3 bases are TGTGCCAGCAGCTCTAGCGGGAGTGCCACCGGGGAGCTGTTTTTT. Encoded protein: CASSSSGSATGELFF.

The rearrangement uses TRBV7-2 and TRBJ2-4; 9 nucleotides align to TRBD2. In germline, CDR1 is SGHTA, CDR2 FQGNSA. V lost 5 bases and J lost 5; bases outside the gene matches: 10. CDR3 length: 16 amino acids. Written as DNA, the CDR3 is TGTGCCAGCAGCATAAGTAGCGGGAGAGTGGAAAACATTCAGTACTTC. It yields the protein CASSISSGRVENIQYF.

This clone was seen only a few times. This chain links TRBV10-3 with TRBJ1-3; D not resolved. Germline V CDR1 and CDR2: ENHRY, SYGVKD. The CDR3 runs to 15 residues. The V end was cut by 3 bases, the J end by 0 bases, with 9 bases between. The CDR3 DNA reads TGTGCCATCAGTGACGTTGTAAACTCTGGAAACACCATATATTTT. Protein: CAISDVVNSGNTIYF.

The chain carries TRBV19 and TRBJ2-5; 9 bases agree with TRBD2. Per the germline V gene, CDR1 is LNHDA and CDR2 is SQIVND (reference sequence). Germline trimming cut 4 bases from V and 0 bases from J; bases unmatched to any gene: 3. The CDR3 has 15 residues. This CDR3 reads CASSRAGGYQETQYF. The CDR3 DNA follows: TGTGCCAGTAGTAGGGCGGGAGGGTACCAAGAGACCCAGTACTTC.

CDR3 amino acids: CASSLGGWNEKLFF. CDR3 coding DNA: TGCGCCAGCAGCTTGGGCGGGTGGAATGAAAAACTGTTTTTT. This chain joins TRBV5-1 and TRBJ1-4; D gene unclear. Trimming shortened V by 0 bases and J by 5 bases, and 8 bases separated the two germline ends. Per germline, CDR1 SGHRS and CDR2 YFSETQ. This CDR3 contains 14 residues.

This clone was counted only a few times. The chain has TRBV12-3 or TRBV12-4 and TRBJ1-4, with no clear D. The V end lost 3 bases, the J end lost 10 bases, and 12 bases lay between the germline ends. The CDR3 has 13 amino acids. This chain's CDR3 is CASSFTRIPKLFF. The CDR3 nucleotides read TGTGCCAGCAGTTTCACTCGAATTCCAAAACTGTTTTTT.

The rearrangement joins TRBV5-1 to TRBJ2-5, with 7 bases matching TRBD1. The CDR3 is 15 residues long. J was trimmed by 9 bases and V by 0 bases; bases with no gene match: 11. Per the germline V gene, CDR1 is SGHRS and CDR2 is YFSETQ. The CDR3, as DNA: TGCGCCAGCAGCTTGGGACAGGGTGGTGTTAGTCCCCAGTACTTC. Amino acid sequence: CASSLGQGGVSPQYF.

This rearrangement joins TRBV28 to TRBJ2-7; 14 bases line up with TRBD2. CDR3 size: 15 residues. V shed 6 bases and J 6 bases; nucleotides not matched to a gene: 7. Germline loops: CDR1 MDHEN, CDR2 SYDVKM. CDR3 residues: CASRPGTSGRGEQYF. CDR3 nucleotides: TGTGCCAGCAGACCCGGGACTAGCGGGAGAGGCGAGCAGTACTTC.

The J gene is TRBJ2-7, the V gene TRBV20-1; weak D call: TRBD1 (6 bases). CDR1 is DFQATT and CDR2 is SNEGSKA in the germline V gene (reference sequence). The V end lost 7 bases, the J end lost 2 bases, and 9 bases lay between the germline ends. The CDR3 length is 11 residues. CDR3 nucleotide sequence: TGCAGTGTCACAGGGACCTACGAGCAGTACTTC. It specifies CSVTGTYEQYF.

The rearrangement joins TRBV7-9 to TRBJ1-2, with TRBD1 identical over 9 bases. The trim removed 4 bases at V and 0 bases at J, leaving 15 bases unmatched. The CDR3 runs 19 residues. CDR1 and CDR2 from the germline V gene are SEHNR and FQNEAQ (reference sequence). The CDR3 sequence: CASSSNTPGQGATNYGYTF. Written as DNA, the CDR3 is TGTGCCAGCAGCTCAAACACCCCGGGACAGGGCGCGACTAACTATGGCTACACCTTC.

The chain carries TRBV28 and TRBJ1-1; tentatively, D is TRBD1 (6 bases). From germline, CDR1 is MDHEN and CDR2 SYDVKM. V shed 6 bases and J shed 5 bases, with 13 bases lying between them. The CDR3 extends over 13 amino acids. CDR3 nucleotides: TGTGCCAGCAGCTCGGGACAACTAACTGAAGCTTTCTTT. Amino acid sequence: CASSSGQLTEAFF.

V is TRBV18 and J is TRBJ1-1, with D unresolved. CDR3 length: 14 residues. V lost 0 bases and J lost 5, with 10 bases in between. CDR1 KGHSH and CDR2 LQKENI come from the germline V gene. The CDR3 region is CASSPPLSWTEAFF. The CDR3 region has the DNA TGTGCCAGCTCACCACCGCTCAGTTGGACTGAAGCTTTCTTT. Full variable domain (rest looked up from reference TRBV18 and TRBJ1-1): NAGVMQNPRHLVRRRGQEARLRCSPMKGHSHVYWYRQLPEEGLKFMVYLQKENIIDESGMPKERFSAEFPKEGPSILRIQQVVRGDSAAYFCASSPPLSWTEAFFGQGTRLTVV.